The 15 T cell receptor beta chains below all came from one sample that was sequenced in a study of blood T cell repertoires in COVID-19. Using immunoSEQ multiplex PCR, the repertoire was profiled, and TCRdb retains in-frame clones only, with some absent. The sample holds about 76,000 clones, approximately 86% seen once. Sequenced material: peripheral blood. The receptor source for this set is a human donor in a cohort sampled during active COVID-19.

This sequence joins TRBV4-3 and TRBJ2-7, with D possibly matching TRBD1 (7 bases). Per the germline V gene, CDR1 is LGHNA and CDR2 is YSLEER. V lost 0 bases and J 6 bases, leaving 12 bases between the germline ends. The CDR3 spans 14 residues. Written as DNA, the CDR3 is TGCGCCAGCAGCCAAGATCGCGGGACAGCCGAGCAGTACTTC. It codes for CASSQDRGTAEQYF.

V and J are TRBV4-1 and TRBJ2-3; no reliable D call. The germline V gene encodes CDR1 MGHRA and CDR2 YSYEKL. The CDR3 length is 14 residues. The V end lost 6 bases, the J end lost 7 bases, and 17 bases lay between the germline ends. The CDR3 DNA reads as TGCGCCAGCAGATCCGGTCCGAGTTCTAATACGCAGTATTTT. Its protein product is CASRSGPSSNTQYF.

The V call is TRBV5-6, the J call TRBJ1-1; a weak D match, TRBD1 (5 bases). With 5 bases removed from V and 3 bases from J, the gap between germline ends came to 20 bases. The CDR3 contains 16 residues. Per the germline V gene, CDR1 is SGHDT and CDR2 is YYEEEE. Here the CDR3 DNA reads TGTGCCAGCAGGGAGGGAGTAGGGACTGTTGACACTGAAGCTTTCTTT. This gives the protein CASREGVGTVDTEAFF. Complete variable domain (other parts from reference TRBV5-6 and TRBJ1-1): DAGVTQSPTHLIKTRGQQVTLRCSPKSGHDTVSWYQQALGQGPQFIFQYYEEEERQRGNFPDRFSGHQFPNYSSELNVNALLLGDSALYLCASREGVGTVDTEAFFGQGTRLTVV.

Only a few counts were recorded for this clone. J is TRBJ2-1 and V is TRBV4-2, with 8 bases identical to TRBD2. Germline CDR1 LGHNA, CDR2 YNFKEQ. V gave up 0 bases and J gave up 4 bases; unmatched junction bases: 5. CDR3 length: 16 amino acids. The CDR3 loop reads CASSQEPAGDYNEQFF. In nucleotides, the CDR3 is TGTGCCAGCAGCCAAGAACCAGCGGGGGATTACAATGAGCAGTTCTTC.

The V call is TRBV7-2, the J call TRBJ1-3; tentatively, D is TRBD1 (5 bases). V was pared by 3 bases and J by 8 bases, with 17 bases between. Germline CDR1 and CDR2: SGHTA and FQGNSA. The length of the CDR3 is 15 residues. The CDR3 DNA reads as TGTGCCAGCAGCTTCATTAGTCGCGGGGCGGACACCATATATTTT. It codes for CASSFISRGADTIYF.

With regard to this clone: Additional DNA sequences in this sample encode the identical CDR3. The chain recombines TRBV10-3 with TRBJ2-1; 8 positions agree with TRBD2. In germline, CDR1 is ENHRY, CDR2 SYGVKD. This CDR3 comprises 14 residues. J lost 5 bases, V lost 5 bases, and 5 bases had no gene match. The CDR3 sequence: CAISPGGDNNEQFF. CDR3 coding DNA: TGTGCCATCAGTCCGGGGGGGGATAACAATGAGCAGTTCTTC.

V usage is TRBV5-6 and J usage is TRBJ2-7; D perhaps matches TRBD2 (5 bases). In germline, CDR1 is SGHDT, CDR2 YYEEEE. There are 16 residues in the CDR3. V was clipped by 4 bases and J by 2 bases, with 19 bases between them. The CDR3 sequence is CASSPPRGLMTYEQYF. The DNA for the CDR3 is TGTGCCAGCAGCCCTCCCCGCGGACTTATGACCTACGAGCAGTACTTC.

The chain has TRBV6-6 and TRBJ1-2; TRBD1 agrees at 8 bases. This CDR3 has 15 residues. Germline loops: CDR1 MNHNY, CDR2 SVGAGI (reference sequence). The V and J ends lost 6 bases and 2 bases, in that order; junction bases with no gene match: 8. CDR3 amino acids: CASRADRERNYGYTF. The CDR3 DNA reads TGTGCCAGCAGAGCGGACAGGGAACGGAACTATGGCTACACCTTC.

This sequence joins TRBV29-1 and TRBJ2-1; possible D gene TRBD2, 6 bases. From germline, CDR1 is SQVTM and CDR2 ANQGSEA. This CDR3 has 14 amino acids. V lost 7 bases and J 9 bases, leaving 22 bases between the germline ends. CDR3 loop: CSGTGLAVFGEQFF. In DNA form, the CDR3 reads TGCAGCGGAACGGGACTCGCAGTATTTGGTGAGCAGTTCTTC.

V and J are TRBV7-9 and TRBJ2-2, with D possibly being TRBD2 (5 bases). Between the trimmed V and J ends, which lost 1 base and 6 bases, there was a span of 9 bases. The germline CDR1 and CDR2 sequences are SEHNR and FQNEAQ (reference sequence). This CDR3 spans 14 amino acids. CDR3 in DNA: TGTGCCAGCAGCTTAGGCGGGTTCCCCGGGGAGCTGTTTTTT. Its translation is CASSLGGFPGELFF.

CDR3 residues: CASSPLGGGSQETQYF. The CDR3, as DNA: TGTGCCAGCTCACCCCTGGGGGGGGGCAGTCAAGAGACCCAGTACTTC. This sequence joins TRBV18 and TRBJ2-5, with a possible D match to TRBD2 (7 bases). Trimming removed 3 bases at V and 2 bases at J, with 16 bases between. CDR1 KGHSH and CDR2 LQKENI come from the germline V gene. The CDR3 is 16 amino acids.

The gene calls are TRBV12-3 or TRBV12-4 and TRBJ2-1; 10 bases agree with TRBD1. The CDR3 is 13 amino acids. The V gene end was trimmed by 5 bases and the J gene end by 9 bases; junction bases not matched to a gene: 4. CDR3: CASSDRGLSEQFF. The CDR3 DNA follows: TGTGCCAGCAGTGACAGGGGGCTAAGTGAGCAGTTCTTC.

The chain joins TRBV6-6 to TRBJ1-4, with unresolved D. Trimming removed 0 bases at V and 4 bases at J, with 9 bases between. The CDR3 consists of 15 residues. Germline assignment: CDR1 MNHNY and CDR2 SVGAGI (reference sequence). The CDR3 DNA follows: TGTGCCAGCAGTTACTCGGGCAGTAATAATGAAAAACTGTTTTTT. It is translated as CASSYSGSNNEKLFF.

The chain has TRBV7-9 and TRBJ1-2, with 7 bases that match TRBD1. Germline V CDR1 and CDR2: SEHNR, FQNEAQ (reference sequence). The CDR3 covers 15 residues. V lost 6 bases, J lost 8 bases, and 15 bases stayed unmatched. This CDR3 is CASSQDRSGDGGYTF. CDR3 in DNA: TGTGCCAGCAGTCAGGACAGGAGTGGGGATGGGGGCTACACCTTC. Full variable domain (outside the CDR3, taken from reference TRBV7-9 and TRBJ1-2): DTGVSQNPRHKITKRGQNVTFRCDPISEHNRLYWYRQTLGQGPEFLTYFQNEAQLEKSRLLSDRFSAERPKGSFSTLEIQRTEQGDSAMYLCASSQDRSGDGGYTFGSGTRLTVV.

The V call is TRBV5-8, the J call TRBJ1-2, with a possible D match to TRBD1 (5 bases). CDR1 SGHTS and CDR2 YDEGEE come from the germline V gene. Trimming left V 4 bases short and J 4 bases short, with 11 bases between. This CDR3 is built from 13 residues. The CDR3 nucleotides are TGTGCCAGCAGCCGCGGCAGGGCCTATGGCTACACCTTC. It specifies CASSRGRAYGYTF.